This T cell receptor beta chain was identified in a study of T cells expressing NK-cell markers. In the study overall: Sorted T-cell subsets CD3+CD56+NKG2C+, CD3+CD56+NKG2C- and CD3+CD56-NKG2C+ were TCR beta-sequenced. Seven of the eight sequenced donors were HCMV-seropositive; one was seronegative.

TCRdb derives one entry per CDR3 protein from the 5' RACE reads, leaving out DNA. This table holds about half a million distinct CDR3 sequences. General study findings and limits: The leading position in the CD3+CD56-NKG2C+ fraction of a handful of donors also went to these clonotypes.

CDR3 size: 12 residues. Per germline, CDR1 DFQATT and CDR2 SNEGSKA (reference sequence). A remark on this clonotype: The antigen remains undetermined.

The specimen sequenced was blood T cells: a sorted CD56 or NKG2C T cell subset, CD4+ or CD8+ T cells, or bulk PBMC T cells (not recorded which). This TCR was sampled from a woman aged 50 to 60 in good health. The V call is TRBV20-1, the J call TRBJ2-7. The CDR3 sequence: CSARERGYEQYF.